A single sample gave rise to the 5 T cell receptor beta chains below, sequenced in a study of T cells after somatic rescue of genetic block. The table came from immunoSEQ multiplex PCR; TCRdb's copy has only in-frame clones and leaves some out. This table has 85,000 to 100,000 clones, over 80% appearing once. Sequenced input: peripheral blood mononuclear cells (PBMCs). The receptors originated from a woman between 18 and 29 years old.

This sequence joins TRBV6-1 and TRBJ2-3, with 7 positions matching TRBD2. J lost 3 bases, V lost 4 bases, and 10 bases had no gene match. This CDR3 has 16 amino acids. Germline assignment: CDR1 MNHNS and CDR2 SASEGT. The CDR3 sequence is CASSVGAGIGTDTQYF. The CDR3 nucleotides read TGTGCCAGCAGTGTGGGAGCGGGAATAGGGACAGATACGCAGTATTTT.

This rearrangement joins TRBV27 to TRBJ2-2; 8 nucleotides line up with TRBD2. The CDR3 loop spans 16 amino acids. Germline CDR1 is MNHEY and CDR2 is SMNVEV (reference sequence). The J segment lost 5 bases and the V segment lost 3 bases, leaving 8 bases of the junction unmatched. The CDR3 nucleotides read TGTGCCAGCAGTTTGCCCCCAGCGGGAGCTACCGGGGAGCTGTTTTTT. Translated: CASSLPPAGATGELFF.

This chain links TRBV27 with TRBJ1-2; no firm D call. This CDR3 is 14 amino acids long. Per germline, CDR1 MNHEY and CDR2 SMNVEV (reference sequence). Between the trimmed V and J ends, which lost 4 bases and 2 bases, there was a span of 11 bases. CDR3 in DNA: TGTGCCAGCAGTTCTTCCCCCAGGAACTATGGCTACACCTTC. It is translated as CASSSSPRNYGYTF.

This chain joins TRBV27 and TRBJ1-1; D call uncertain. V dropped 4 bases and J dropped 4 bases, with 4 bases sitting between them. Germline-derived CDR1 and CDR2 are MNHEY and SMNVEV (reference sequence). The CDR3 is made up of 11 amino acids. CDR3 region: CASSWGTEAFF. Here the CDR3 DNA reads TGTGCCAGCAGTTGGGGCACTGAAGCTTTCTTT.

This rearrangement joins TRBV5-5 to TRBJ1-1, with 11 bases aligning to TRBD1. Per the germline V gene, CDR1 is SGHKS and CDR2 is YYEKEE (reference sequence). The CDR3 contains 16 residues. V dropped 9 bases and J dropped 5; count of bases not matched to a gene: 15. CDR3 in amino acids: CATGLGDRGIGTEAFF. DNA for the CDR3: TGTGCCACCGGCTTAGGGGACAGGGGGATTGGGACTGAAGCTTTCTTT.